This TCR beta chain was captured by sequencing in a study of blood T cell repertoires in COVID-19. Turning to the study itself: The United States, Italy and Spain supplied acute and convalescent COVID-19 samples. PBMCs, B-cell-depleted T cells, or T cells provided the cDNA or gDNA that made up the material.

V trimming: 4 bases; J trimming: 4 bases; junction bases outside the gene matches: 10. The CDR3 is 16 residues long. Germline-derived CDR1 and CDR2 are MNHEY and SVGAGI. Sequencing was performed with immunoSEQ multiplex PCR; in TCRdb, only in-frame clones are kept and a portion is missing. The repertoire has some 100,000 clones, around 83% of them found once; the top ten carry 6.5% to 10%. The TCR comes from a woman over 75 with active or convalescent COVID-19. Source material: peripheral blood. This chain uses TRBV6-5 with TRBJ2-7; 10 bases are a match to TRBD2. The CDR3 nucleotides read TGTGCCAGCAGTTCCCTTAGCGGGAGGTTCCGGTACGAGCAGTACTTC. Amino acids: CASSSLSGRFRYEQYF.